The 30 T cell receptor beta chains below all came from one sample that was sequenced in a study of T cell clonotyping in hematopoietic cell transplantation. The time point is: recipient sample about 28 days before transplant, after cytoreduction. The data were produced by immunoSEQ multiplex PCR, yet TCRdb's version contains in-frame clones alone and is incomplete. The sample shows roughly 29,000 clones, roughly 80% of them seen only once. The specimen was peripheral blood mononuclear cells, collected before stem cell transplant. The receptors were gathered from a woman aged 25 to 39 with chronic myeloid leukemia. Some clones in this sample may be carry-over from other donors' samples.

The gene calls are TRBV4-2 and TRBJ2-5, with D unclear. The CDR3 totals 13 residues. Germline V lookup: CDR1 LGHNA, CDR2 YNFKEQ. Trimming removed 3 bases at V and 7 bases at J, with 12 bases between. The CDR3 nucleotides read TGTGCCAGCAGCCAGGTAGTTGGTGGGACCCAGTACTTC. This gives the protein CASSQVVGGTQYF.

The chain links TRBV5-8 to TRBJ1-5; 9 bases are shared with TRBD1. Trimming at V came to 4 bases and at J to 4 bases, leaving 6 bases not matched to a gene. This CDR3 has 15 residues. Germline V gives CDR1 SGHTS, CDR2 YDEGEE. The CDR3 reads CASSGGQGGNQPQHF. In DNA, the CDR3 is TGTGCCAGCAGCGGGGGACAGGGAGGGAATCAGCCCCAGCATTTT.

The rearrangement links TRBV7-6 to TRBJ1-1, with D unresolved. CDR1 SGHVS and CDR2 FNYEAQ come from the germline V gene. The CDR3 is 13 residues long. V dropped 2 bases and J dropped 1 base, with 5 bases sitting between them. CDR3 coding DNA: TGTGCCAGCAGCTTATGGGGGAACACTGAAGCTTTCTTT. Its translation: CASSLWGNTEAFF.

This chain links TRBV30 with TRBJ1-6; TRBD1 matches at 7 bases. The CDR3 length is 13 residues. The junction had 5 bases not matched to a gene; V was cut back by 8 bases and J by 4 bases. Germline V gene sequence: CDR1 GTSNPN, CDR2 SVGIG (reference sequence). The CDR3 DNA follows: TGTGCCGTCGGGACAGTTTATAATTCACCCCTCCACTTT. It translates to CAVGTVYNSPLHF.

The chain's CDR3 is CASSLMGAGGETQYF. In DNA, the CDR3 is TGTGCCAGCAGCTTAATGGGAGCGGGGGGAGAGACCCAGTACTTC. The gene calls are TRBV7-3 and TRBJ2-5; 9 nucleotides align to TRBD2. Per the germline V gene, CDR1 is SGHTA and CDR2 is FQGTGA. V gave up 1 base and J gave up 4 bases; unmatched junction bases: 4. This CDR3 has 15 residues.

This chain links TRBV6-5 with TRBJ2-5; 12 nucleotides agree with TRBD1. CDR3 length: 12 residues. Germline lookup yields CDR1 MNHEY and CDR2 SVGAGI. Trimming removed 10 bases from V and 7 bases from J; junction bases left unmatched: 4. CDR3 bases: TGTGCCACCTTGGGACAGGGGGCGACCCAGTACTTC. It encodes CATLGQGATQYF.

The rearrangement joins TRBV19 to TRBJ2-3, with a weak D call TRBD2 (6 bases). Germline CDR1 and CDR2: LNHDA and SQIVND (reference sequence). CDR3 length equals 18 residues. V lost 0 bases and J lost 0, with 16 bases in between. CDR3 DNA: TGTGCCAGTAGTATAGATCTGTGGCCGGGGGTGAGCACAGATACGCAGTATTTT. This translates into CASSIDLWPGVSTDTQYF.

The gene calls are TRBV29-1 and TRBJ1-2; TRBD1 might be the D (5 bases). There are 14 residues in the CDR3. Germline V gene sequence: CDR1 SQVTM, CDR2 ANQGSEA. V was pared by 6 bases and J by 3 bases, with 17 bases between. In DNA, the CDR3 is TGCAGCGTCGCTTTGGGACGGCAAGACTATGGCTACACCTTC. It encodes CSVALGRQDYGYTF.

The rearrangement joins TRBV5-1 to TRBJ1-1, with a weak D call TRBD1 (5 bases). Germline V gives CDR1 SGHRS, CDR2 YFSETQ. The length of the CDR3 is 15 residues. The ends were cut back, 3 bases at V and 5 bases at J, with 17 bases in the middle. The CDR3 is CASSWGAGRGTEAFF. For the CDR3, the DNA is TGCGCCAGCAGCTGGGGTGCAGGGCGGGGGACTGAAGCTTTCTTT.

V gene TRBV19 combines with J gene TRBJ1-1, with 10 positions matching TRBD1. Germline V gene sequence: CDR1 LNHDA, CDR2 SQIVND (reference sequence). V was clipped by 5 bases and J by 4 bases; unmatched bases: 4. This CDR3 region has 14 residues. CDR3 nucleotides: TGTGCCAGTAGTTTTCGGACAGGGGGCACTGAAGCTTTCTTT. Its protein is CASSFRTGGTEAFF.

This CDR3 reads CASSFWRSGPSNGYTF. The CDR3 DNA reads as TGTGCCAGCAGCTTTTGGAGGAGTGGTCCTAGCAATGGCTACACCTTC. The J gene is TRBJ1-2, the V gene TRBV5-6; D is unresolved. Trimming cost V 2 bases and J 6 bases, with 20 bases left between them. Germline lookup yields CDR1 SGHDT and CDR2 YYEEEE. This CDR3 comprises 16 residues.

The DNA of the CDR3 is TGTGCCAGCAGTGAATGGGCTGTGGGACAGGCTTTCTATGGCTACACCTTC. Protein: CASSEWAVGQAFYGYTF. The gene calls are TRBV6-1 and TRBJ1-2; 8 bases map to TRBD1. Germline trimming cut 2 bases from V and 4 bases from J; bases unmatched to any gene: 12. Germline values: CDR1 MNHNS, CDR2 SASEGT. This CDR3 has 17 amino acids.

V usage is TRBV2 and J usage is TRBJ1-2; no reliable D call. Trimming cost V 8 bases and J 8 bases, with 18 bases left between them. In germline, CDR1 is SNHLY, CDR2 FYNNEI. This CDR3 region has 13 residues. CDR3 sequence reads: CASQEGKVGGYTF. The CDR3 DNA follows: TGTGCCAGCCAGGAAGGGAAAGTTGGAGGCTACACCTTC.

J is TRBJ1-1 and V is TRBV6-5; 7 positions agree with TRBD1. CDR1 is MNHEY and CDR2 is SVGAGI in the germline V gene. V shed 6 bases, J shed 2 bases, and the junction held 6 bases outside the gene matches. This CDR3 contains 14 residues. Written as DNA, the CDR3 is TGTGCCAGCAGCTCCGGGACAGATAACACTGAAGCTTTCTTT. Amino acid sequence: CASSSGTDNTEAFF.

The chain links TRBV7-8 to TRBJ1-2; maybe TRBD1 (6 bases). The CDR3 is made up of 18 amino acids. The germline CDR1 and CDR2 sequences are SGHVS and FQNEAQ. The V end was cut by 5 bases, the J end by 5 bases, with 27 bases between. Written as DNA, the CDR3 is TGTGCCAGCAGCCCGCAGTTCGCTGGGGGGCGCGGGGGGTATGGCTACACCTTC. Translation gives CASSPQFAGGRGGYGYTF. The entire variable domain, with the rest obtained from reference TRBV7-8 and TRBJ1-2, is as follows: GAGVSQSPRYKVAKRGQDVALRCDPISGHVSLFWYQQALGQGPEFLTYFQNEAQLDKSGLPSDRFFAERPEGSVSTLKIQRTQQEDSAVYLCASSPQFAGGRGGYGYTFGSGTRLTVV.

This sequence joins TRBV5-1 and TRBJ1-1; possibly TRBD1 for D (5 bases). The V gene's germline CDR1 is SGHRS and CDR2 YFSETQ. CDR3 length: 14 residues. Trimming left V 7 bases short and J 4 bases short, with 17 bases between. Here the CDR3 DNA reads TGCGCCAGCGGTGAAGGGGTGGGGGGCACTGAAGCTTTCTTT. It encodes CASGEGVGGTEAFF.

V and J are TRBV7-8 and TRBJ1-5, with 8 bases identical to TRBD1. V gave up 5 bases and J gave up 0 bases; unmatched junction bases: 6. CDR1 SGHVS and CDR2 FQNEAQ come from the germline V gene. The CDR3 runs 16 residues. CDR3 nucleotides: TGTGCCAGCAGCGTTGACAGGGGTTATAGCAATCAGCCCCAGCATTTT. Translated, it gives CASSVDRGYSNQPQHF. The full variable domain, with the rest looked up from reference TRBV7-8 and TRBJ1-5, is GAGVSQSPRYKVAKRGQDVALRCDPISGHVSLFWYQQALGQGPEFLTYFQNEAQLDKSGLPSDRFFAERPEGSVSTLKIQRTQQEDSAVYLCASSVDRGYSNQPQHFGDGTRLSIL.

The sample holds a few counts of this clone. This chain uses TRBV7-2 with TRBJ1-5; D call uncertain. V was trimmed by 8 bases and J by 2 bases, leaving 13 bases between them. Per the germline V gene, CDR1 is SGHTA and CDR2 is FQGNSA. This CDR3 region has 14 residues. CDR3 amino acids: CASALGSGNQPQHF. The CDR3 DNA sequence: TGTGCCAGCGCACTGGGGAGCGGCAATCAGCCCCAGCATTTT.

The CDR3 region is CAISESAGYDYGYTF. The DNA of the CDR3 is TGTGCCATCAGTGAGTCTGCAGGGTACGACTATGGCTACACCTTC. This chain joins TRBV10-3 and TRBJ1-2; possible D gene TRBD1, 5 bases. The CDR3 contains 15 residues. Germline assignment: CDR1 ENHRY and CDR2 SYGVKD. Deletions cut 0 bases from V and 3 bases from J, with 11 bases between.

This chain joins TRBV6-5 and TRBJ2-1, with D perhaps being TRBD1 or TRBD2 (5 bases each). Germline-derived CDR1 and CDR2 are MNHEY and SVGAGI. Trimming removed 4 bases from V and 6 bases from J, with 13 bases in between. The CDR3 runs to 14 residues. CDR3 in amino acids: CASSSRDGINEQFF. CDR3 DNA sequence: TGTGCCAGCAGTTCCCGGGACGGAATCAATGAGCAGTTCTTC.

CDR3 sequence (DNA): TGCAGTGCTAGAGTCGGACGTGGCTACACCTTC. Its protein product is CSARVGRGYTF. This chain uses TRBV20-1 with TRBJ1-2, with unresolved D. The CDR3 is 11 amino acids. Germline V lookup: CDR1 DFQATT, CDR2 SNEGSKA (reference sequence). The ends were cut back, 1 base at V and 7 bases at J, with 7 bases in the middle.

The chain joins TRBV27 to TRBJ2-7; D perhaps matches TRBD1 (5 bases). In germline, CDR1 is MNHEY, CDR2 SMNVEV (reference sequence). The CDR3 runs 16 residues. V gave up 2 bases and J gave up 3 bases, with 17 bases separating them. The CDR3 sequence is CASSLVGLTALYEQYF. The CDR3 region has the DNA TGTGCCAGCAGTTTAGTAGGTTTGACAGCACTCTACGAGCAGTACTTC.

Only one count was recorded for this clone. The chain recombines TRBV4-1 with TRBJ2-1, with D tentatively TRBD1 or TRBD2 (5 bases each). The germline CDR1 and CDR2 sequences are MGHRA and YSYEKL. The CDR3 covers 17 residues. V lost 4 bases and J 0 bases, leaving 16 bases between the germline ends. As DNA, the CDR3 is TGCGCCAGCAGCCGCAAGGCCCGAGGGGCCTCCTACAATGAGCAGTTCTTC. Its translation is CASSRKARGASYNEQFF.

The J gene is TRBJ2-3, the V gene TRBV6-6; D not resolved. The CDR3 consists of 14 residues. V dropped 0 bases and J dropped 4 bases, with 8 bases sitting between them. Germline values: CDR1 MNHNY, CDR2 SVGAGI (reference sequence). DNA for the CDR3: TGTGCCAGCAGTTACTCAGGAGACCCAGATACGCAGTATTTT. Residues: CASSYSGDPDTQYF.

The rearrangement uses TRBV25-1 and TRBJ1-5; D not certain. The length of the CDR3 is 14 residues. V lost 1 base to trimming and J lost 5 bases, with 9 bases between them. Looked up from germline, CDR1 is MGHDK and CDR2 is SYGVNS. CDR3 coding DNA: TGTGCCAGCAGTGAATTTGAGGTAGATCAGCCCCAGCATTTT. As protein: CASSEFEVDQPQHF.

The rearrangement uses TRBV6-5 and TRBJ1-2, with 12 bases that match TRBD1. Trimming cost V 4 bases and J 5 bases; bases outside gene matches: 5. Looked up from germline, CDR1 is MNHEY and CDR2 is SVGAGI. There are 15 residues in the CDR3. The chain's CDR3 is CASSSPGQGAYGYTF. CDR3 sequence (DNA): TGTGCCAGCAGTTCGCCGGGACAGGGGGCTTATGGCTACACCTTC.

The chain recombines TRBV7-9 with TRBJ1-2; weak D call: TRBD1 (5 bases). V dropped 1 base and J dropped 8 bases, with 11 bases sitting between them. This CDR3 has 13 residues. The germline gives CDR1 SEHNR, CDR2 FQNEAQ (reference sequence). The CDR3 protein is CASSLEGLTGYTF. The CDR3 DNA reads TGTGCCAGCAGCTTAGAGGGACTTACAGGCTACACCTTC.

The chain is built from TRBV2 and TRBJ2-5, with D perhaps assigned TRBD1 or TRBD2 (6 bases each). The CDR3 has 14 amino acids. The V gene lost 4 bases and the J gene lost 2 bases, with 11 bases spanning the gap. The germline CDR1 and CDR2 sequences are SNHLY and FYNNEI. This chain's CDR3 is CASSVGGLQETQYF. CDR3 sequence (DNA): TGTGCCAGCAGTGTAGGGGGACTGCAAGAGACCCAGTACTTC.

V usage is TRBV30 and J usage is TRBJ1-5; TRBD1 matches 9 bases. The CDR3 runs 14 residues. The germline V gene encodes CDR1 GTSNPN and CDR2 SVGIG (reference sequence). Trimming at V came to 1 base and at J to 4 bases, leaving 2 bases not matched to a gene. CDR3 bases: TGTGCCTGGAGTGCCGGACAGGGGAATCAGCCCCAGCATTTT. This encodes CAWSAGQGNQPQHF.

The rearrangement joins TRBV7-6 to TRBJ1-1, with D hard to call. CDR3 length: 13 amino acids. V dropped 5 bases and J dropped 4 bases, with 11 bases sitting between them. Per the germline V gene, CDR1 is SGHVS and CDR2 is FNYEAQ. For the CDR3, the DNA is TGTGCCAGCAGCCTCACCCGGAGCACTGAAGCTTTCTTT. Protein product: CASSLTRSTEAFF.